This T cell receptor (beta chain) was captured in a study of T cell clonality in common variable immunodeficiency. Diagnosis required reduced IgG, IgA and/or IgM with specific antibody deficiency. Blood came from CVID subjects not ill and not taking immunomodulatory or immunosuppressive medication. General observations from the study: Reportedly, TCR beta sequences from common variable immunodeficiency showed fewer deletions and N-nucleotide insertions. TCRbeta clonality was increased in CVID versus healthy controls. Shared TCRbeta clones were fewer between CVID subjects than controls.

Clones were sequenced by immunoSEQ multiplex PCR, and TCRdb holds only the in-frame ones, with some missing. The sample contains about 28,000 clones, none occurring once; 3% to 3.5% lies in the top ten. This clone was observed at least ten times. Its matching antigen is unknown. Coverage ceases 3 residues before the CDR3 finishes, and the germline J gene fills in the end. V was cut by 4 bases and J by 0 bases, with 10 bases left in between. Per germline, CDR1 LGHDT and CDR2 YNNKEL (reference sequence). The CDR3 loop spans 14 amino acids. The sequencing input was peripheral blood mononuclear cells. The chain combines TRBV3-1 (or the pseudogene TRBV3-2) with TRBJ2-7; D remains unclear. This TCR derives from a human donor with common variable immunodeficiency. The CDR3 loop is CASSLQVGSYEQYF. CDR3 DNA (partial): TGTGCCAGCAGCCTCCAGGTGGGCTCCTACGAG.